These T cell receptor beta chains were read from a single sample in a study of cytomegalovirus exposure and HLA in healthy donors. Sequencing was performed with immunoSEQ multiplex PCR; in TCRdb, only in-frame clones are kept and a portion is missing. In the table there are about 180,000 clones, roughly 87% of which are singletons. The sample taken for sequencing was PBMCs. These receptor sequences come from a man aged 35-49 years in good health and CMV-seronegative. Each CDR3 is given with its conserved first and last residue. A D gene is named only where the DNA matches it firmly. Some rows have no size entry. The others give once, few or many, or a class for an expanded clone.

j_gene,d_gene,len,v_gene,abundance,CDR3aa,CDR3nt
TRBJ2-5,TRBD2,15,TRBV7-9,.,CASSTFREGSKTQYF,TGTGCCAGCAGCACATTTCGGGAGGGCTCGAAGACCCAGTACTTC
TRBJ2-2,.,16,TRBV5-1,.,CASSFGGRMSTGELFF,TGCGCCAGCAGCTTCGGGGGTAGGATGAGCACCGGGGAGCTGTTTTTT
TRBJ1-5,.,14,TRBV15,.,CATSRGSGGQPQHF,TGTGCCACCAGCAGAGGGTCCGGGGGTCAGCCCCAGCATTTT
TRBJ2-3,.,16,TRBV4-2,few,CASSQDGRTDTDTQYF,TGTGCCAGCAGCCAAGACGGGAGGACAGACACAGATACGCAGTATTTT
TRBJ2-7,TRBD1,15,TRBV7-2,once,CASSVKQGAPYEQYF,TGTGCCAGCAGCGTGAAACAGGGGGCCCCCTACGAGCAGTACTTC
TRBJ2-7,.,14,TRBV7-2,once,CASSKTGRSYEQYF,TGTGCCAGCAGCAAGACAGGTCGCTCCTACGAGCAGTACTTC
TRBJ1-5,.,15,TRBV19,.,CASSNTGVANQPQHF,TGTGCCAGTAGTAACACAGGCGTCGCCAATCAGCCCCAGCATTTT
TRBJ2-3,TRBD2,15,TRBV6-5,.,CASGRTSGFTDTQYF,TGTGCCAGTGGGAGGACTAGCGGGTTCACAGATACGCAGTATTTT
TRBJ2-3,TRBD1,15,TRBV6-6,.,CASSENRGMGDTQYF,TGTGCCAGCAGCGAGAACAGGGGGATGGGCGATACGCAGTATTTT
TRBJ1-4,.,13,TRBV30,few,CAWRDYPGEKLFF,TGTGCCTGGAGGGACTACCCCGGGGAAAAACTGTTTTTT
TRBJ2-7,.,15,TRBV4-1,.,CASSPGAGPPDEQYF,TGCGCCAGCAGCCCTGGGGCAGGGCCCCCTGACGAGCAGTACTTC
TRBJ1-1,TRBD1,15,TRBV6-4,.,CASSDTTGGRTEAFF,TGTGCCAGCAGTGACACGACAGGGGGCAGGACTGAAGCTTTCTTT
TRBJ1-5,TRBD1,14,TRBV7-2,few,CASSPGGSGQPQHF,TGTGCCAGCAGCCCAGGGGGCTCGGGTCAGCCCCAGCATTTT
TRBJ1-4,.,15,TRBV28,few,CASSLAGSSNEKLFF,TGTGCCAGCAGCCTGGCCGGGTCGTCTAATGAAAAACTGTTTTTT
TRBJ2-3,.,14,TRBV6-5,.,CASRRDGSTDTQYF,TGTGCCAGCAGGCGGGACGGAAGCACAGATACGCAGTATTTT
TRBJ2-3,TRBD1,15,TRBV6-5,.,CASSYRTGVVDTQYF,TGTGCCAGCAGTTACCGGACAGGGGTGGTAGATACGCAGTATTTT
TRBJ1-2,TRBD1,18,TRBV28,.,CASSFLFIDRGRNYGYTF,TGTGCCAGCAGTTTCCTTTTTATCGACAGGGGGCGGAACTATGGCTACACCTTC
TRBJ1-1,TRBD1,13,TRBV19,.,CASTDRRGTEAFF,TGTGCCAGTACGGACAGGAGGGGCACTGAAGCTTTCTTT
TRBJ2-1,.,16,TRBV27,.,CASSLSSGHPYNEQFF,TGTGCCAGCAGTTTATCCAGCGGGCATCCCTACAATGAGCAGTTCTTC
TRBJ2-7,TRBD1,14,TRBV6-1,.,CASSEALRAGGGYF,TGTGCCAGCAGTGAAGCGCTTCGGGCAGGGGGCGGGTACTTC
TRBJ1-1,.,11,TRBV20-1,.,CSANSGTEAFF,TGCAGTGCTAACAGTGGCACTGAAGCTTTCTTT
TRBJ1-5,TRBD1,14,TRBV28,once,CATLTGTGNQPQHF,TGTGCCACCCTGACCGGGACAGGGAATCAGCCCCAGCATTTT
TRBJ2-3,TRBD2,19,TRBV4-2,.,CASSRGGSGGVGGANTQYF,TGTGCCAGCAGCCGAGGGGGGAGCGGGGGGGTAGGAGGGGCAAATACGCAGTATTTT
TRBJ2-1,TRBD2,14,TRBV5-1,.,CASSLGAGGNEQFF,TGCGCCAGCAGCCTGGGGGCGGGGGGCAATGAGCAGTTCTTC
TRBJ2-7,TRBD2,17,TRBV5-1,few,CASSLGGLAGVTYEQYF,TGCGCCAGCAGCTTGGGGGGGCTAGCGGGGGTTACCTACGAGCAGTACTTC
TRBJ2-7,.,15,TRBV28,.,CASVGSGARSYEQYF,TGTGCCAGCGTGGGGTCAGGGGCACGGTCCTACGAGCAGTACTTC
TRBJ2-7,TRBD1,13,TRBV19,once,CASSSGTAYEQYF,TGTGCCAGTAGTTCCGGGACAGCCTACGAGCAGTACTTC
TRBJ1-5,TRBD1,15,TRBV28,.,CASTRGTAGNQPQHF,TGTGCCAGCACCAGGGGGACGGCAGGGAATCAGCCCCAGCATTTT
TRBJ1-3,.,13,TRBV6-1,.,CASTEGPGNTIYF,TGTGCTAGCACAGAGGGCCCTGGAAACACCATATATTTT
TRBJ2-7,.,15,TRBV19,.,CASSIFGDLPSEQYF,TGTGCCAGTAGTATATTCGGGGACCTGCCTAGCGAGCAGTACTTC
TRBJ1-5,.,13,TRBV28,.,CASSGQINQPQHF,TGTGCCAGCAGTGGACAGATCAATCAGCCCCAGCATTTT
TRBJ2-2,.,13,TRBV28,.,CASSPANTGELFF,TGTGCCAGCAGTCCCGCGAACACCGGGGAGCTGTTTTTT
TRBJ2-1,.,13,TRBV29-1,.,CSVETGDYNEQFF,TGCAGCGTTGAAACGGGGGACTACAATGAGCAGTTCTTC
TRBJ1-1,TRBD1,14,TRBV19,.,CASSIGQENTEAFF,TGTGCCAGTAGTATTGGACAGGAGAACACTGAAGCTTTCTTT
TRBJ1-3,.,17,TRBV19,.,CASTIRGSLSSGNTIYF,TGTGCCAGTACGATCAGGGGATCATTGAGCTCTGGAAACACCATATATTTT
TRBJ2-7,TRBD1,13,TRBV6-5,.,CASRSRQGYEQYF,TGTGCCAGCCGGTCCAGACAGGGCTACGAGCAGTACTTC
TRBJ2-7,TRBD1,16,TRBV7-9,.,CASSHYGQGSNYEQYF,TGTGCCAGCAGCCACTATGGACAGGGGTCGAACTACGAGCAGTACTTC
TRBJ2-1,.,15,TRBV9,.,CASSVRLTGTGEQFF,TGTGCCAGCAGCGTACGCCTTACAGGGACCGGTGAGCAGTTCTTC
TRBJ1-5,TRBD1,14,TRBV7-2,.,CASSLTGLNQPQHF,TGTGCCAGCAGCTTGACAGGGCTCAATCAGCCCCAGCATTTT
TRBJ2-1,TRBD1,18,TRBV2,.,CASSGGQGARDNYNEQFF,TGTGCCAGCAGTGGAGGGCAGGGGGCGCGGGACAACTACAATGAGCAGTTCTTC
TRBJ2-5,.,14,TRBV11-2,.,CASSPRTMGRTQYF,TGTGCCAGCAGCCCCCGGACCATGGGGAGGACCCAGTACTTC
TRBJ1-3,TRBD1,15,TRBV7-9,.,CASSPTGGTGNTIYF,TGTGCCAGCAGCCCCACAGGGGGCACTGGAAACACCATATATTTT
TRBJ1-4,TRBD1,17,TRBV5-1,.,CASSLGGTAATNEKLFF,TGCGCCAGCAGCTTGGGTGGGACAGCCGCAACTAATGAAAAACTGTTTTTT
TRBJ2-5,.,11,TRBV27,.,CASSFPGAQYF,TGTGCCAGCAGTTTCCCAGGGGCCCAGTACTTC
TRBJ2-2,.,14,TRBV30,.,CAWRFSANTGELFF,TGTGCCTGGAGATTCAGCGCGAACACCGGGGAGCTGTTTTTT
TRBJ1-2,TRBD1,18,TRBV4-3,.,CASSQWTITGEPNYGYTF,TGCGCCAGCAGCCAATGGACGATTACAGGGGAGCCTAACTATGGCTACACCTTC
TRBJ2-7,.,14,TRBV27,.,CASSFAASSYEQYF,TGTGCCAGCAGTTTCGCGGCGAGCTCCTACGAGCAGTACTTC
TRBJ1-1,.,15,TRBV9,.,CASSALQGLNTEAFF,TGTGCCAGCAGCGCTTTACAGGGTTTGAACACTGAAGCTTTCTTT
TRBJ1-2,.,15,TRBV9,.,CASSPRTRANYGYTF,TGTGCCAGCAGCCCCAGGACAAGGGCTAACTATGGCTACACCTTC
TRBJ2-1,TRBD1,17,TRBV2,.,CASSEGPVVGQVNEQFF,TGTGCCAGCAGTGAAGGACCGGTTGTGGGACAGGTCAATGAGCAGTTCTTC
TRBJ1-5,.,13,TRBV5-1,.,CASSLYRAQPQHF,TGCGCCAGCAGCTTATACAGGGCACAGCCCCAGCATTTT